Sequencing of this T cell receptor (beta chain) was carried out in a study of T cells after yellow fever vaccination. The overall study: It was SMART-Seq v4 Ultra Low Input that prepared the fractions with low cell numbers. Study results and limitations: Once the booster was given, most primary-vaccination clones reappeared, at about 96% for CD4 and over 70% for CD8. The secondary response showed a weaker magnitude and a faster peak, day 5 versus 15.

The V and J ends lost 0 bases and 0 bases respectively, with 15 bases between them. Germline CDR1 is MNHEY and CDR2 is SVGAGI. The CDR3 sequence is 18 residues long. From the 5' RACE reads, TCRdb called clonotypes with MiXCR, one entry per CDR3 protein. The profile shows approximately 130,000 distinct CDR3 sequences, 12% to 15% of them singletons. A remark on this clonotype: What it binds is unknown.

The sample was CD8+ T cells sorted from PBMCs, taken 5 days after the yellow fever booster vaccination. The gene calls are TRBV6-5 and TRBJ2-1, with D perhaps being TRBD1 or TRBD2 (5 bases each). This TCR was sampled from a young man who received the YFV17D yellow fever vaccine. CDR3 nucleotides: TGTGCCAGCAGTTACTCCTCCATGGGACGTAGCTCCTACAATGAGCAGTTCTTC. Its translation: CASSYSSMGRSSYNEQFF.